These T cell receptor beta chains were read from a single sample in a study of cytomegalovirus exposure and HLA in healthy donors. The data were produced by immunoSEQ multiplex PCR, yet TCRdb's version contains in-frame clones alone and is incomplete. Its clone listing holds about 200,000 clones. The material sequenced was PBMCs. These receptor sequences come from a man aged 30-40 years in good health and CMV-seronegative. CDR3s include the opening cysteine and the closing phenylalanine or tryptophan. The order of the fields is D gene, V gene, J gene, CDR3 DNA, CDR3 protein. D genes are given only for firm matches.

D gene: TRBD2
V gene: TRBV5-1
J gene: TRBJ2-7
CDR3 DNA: TGCGCCAGCAGCGTCGGACTAGCGGAAGTCTACGAGCAGTACTTC
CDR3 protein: CASSVGLAEVYEQYF

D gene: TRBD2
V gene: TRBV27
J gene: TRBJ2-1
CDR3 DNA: TGTGCCAGCAGCTCTCCCCGGGGCGGGGGATACAATGAGCAGTTCTTC
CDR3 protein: CASSSPRGGGYNEQFF

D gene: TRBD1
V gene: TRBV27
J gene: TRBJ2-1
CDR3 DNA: TGTGCCAGCAGTGATCGACAGGGTTCCTACAATGAGCAGTTCTTC
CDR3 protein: CASSDRQGSYNEQFF

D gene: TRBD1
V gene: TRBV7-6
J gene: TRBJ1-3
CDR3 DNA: TGTGCCAGCAGCTGGACCGGGACAGATGGAAACACCATATATTTT
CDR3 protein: CASSWTGTDGNTIYF

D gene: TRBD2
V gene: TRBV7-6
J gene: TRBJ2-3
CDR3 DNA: TGTGCCAGCAGCCTTTATAGCGGGAGAGGCACAGATACGCAGTATTTT
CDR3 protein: CASSLYSGRGTDTQYF

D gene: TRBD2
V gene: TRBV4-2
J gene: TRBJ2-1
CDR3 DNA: TGTGCCAGCAGCCTCGGACTAGCGGATGACTCCTACAATGAGCAGTTCTTC
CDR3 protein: CASSLGLADDSYNEQFF

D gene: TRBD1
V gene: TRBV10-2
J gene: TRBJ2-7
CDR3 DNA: TGCGCCAGCAGTGGACAGGGCGCGTACGAGCAGTACTTC
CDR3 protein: CASSGQGAYEQYF

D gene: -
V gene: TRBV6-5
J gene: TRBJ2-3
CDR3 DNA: TGTGCCAGCAGTCGGGTTAAAGGCACAGATACGCAGTATTTT
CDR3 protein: CASSRVKGTDTQYF

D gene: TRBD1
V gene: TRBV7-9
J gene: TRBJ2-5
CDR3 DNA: TGTGCCAGCAGCCTGTATGAGGGGGCGAGGAAGACCCAGTACTTC
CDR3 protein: CASSLYEGARKTQYF

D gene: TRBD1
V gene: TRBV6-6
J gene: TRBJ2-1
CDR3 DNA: TGTGCCAGCAATCCGGGACAGGGGTTAGAGGATGAGCAGTTCTTC
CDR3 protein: CASNPGQGLEDEQFF

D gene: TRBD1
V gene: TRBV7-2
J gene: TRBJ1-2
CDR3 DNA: TGTGCCAGCAGTCGGGGACAGGCCCAACATAACTATGGCTACACCTTC
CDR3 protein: CASSRGQAQHNYGYTF

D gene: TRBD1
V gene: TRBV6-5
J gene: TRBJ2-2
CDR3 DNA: TGTGCCACCCACAGGGGGCAGAACACCGGGGAGCTGTTTTTT
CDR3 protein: CATHRGQNTGELFF

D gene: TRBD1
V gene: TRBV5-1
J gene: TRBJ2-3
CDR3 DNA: TGCGCCAGCAGCTTGGGACAGGGCGGCACAGATATGCAGTATTTT
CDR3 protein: CASSLGQGGTDMQYF

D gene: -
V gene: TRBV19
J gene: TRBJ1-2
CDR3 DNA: TGTGCCAGTAGTACCCACCGGGACACCTCTAACTATGGCTACACCTTC
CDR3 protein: CASSTHRDTSNYGYTF

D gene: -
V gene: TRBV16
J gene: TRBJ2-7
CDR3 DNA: TGTGCCAGCAGCCGGACAGAACGCTACGAGCAGTACTTC
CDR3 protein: CASSRTERYEQYF

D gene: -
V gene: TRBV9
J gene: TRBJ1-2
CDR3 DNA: TGTGCCAGCAGCGAGAGCGGGCGTGGGCGGAACTATGGCTACACCTTC
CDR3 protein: CASSESGRGRNYGYTF

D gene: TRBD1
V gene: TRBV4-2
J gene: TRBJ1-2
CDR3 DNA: TGTGCCAGCAGCCAAGAGGCGGGACAGGGTGTTGGGTACACCTTC
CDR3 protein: CASSQEAGQGVGYTF

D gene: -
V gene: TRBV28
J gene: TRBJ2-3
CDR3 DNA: TGTGCCAGCAGTTTTGGGGAGCTGTGGGGCACAGATACGCAGTATTTT
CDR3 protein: CASSFGELWGTDTQYF

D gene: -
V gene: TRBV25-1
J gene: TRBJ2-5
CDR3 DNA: TGTGCCAGCAGTGGACAGACAAAAGAGACCCAGTACTTC
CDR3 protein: CASSGQTKETQYF

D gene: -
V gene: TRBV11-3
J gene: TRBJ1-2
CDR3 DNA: TGTGCCAGCAGCCGCGCCTCGACTGATGTCGGCTATGGCTACACCTTC
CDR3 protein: CASSRASTDVGYGYTF

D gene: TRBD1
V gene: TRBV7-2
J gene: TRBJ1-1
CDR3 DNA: TGTGCCAGCAGCCGGACCCTTTTGGGGGACAGATACACTGAAGCTTTCTTT
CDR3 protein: CASSRTLLGDRYTEAFF

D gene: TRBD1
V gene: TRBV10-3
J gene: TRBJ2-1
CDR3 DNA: TGTGCCATCAATCGGGACAGCAACAATGAGCAGTTCTTC
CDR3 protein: CAINRDSNNEQFF

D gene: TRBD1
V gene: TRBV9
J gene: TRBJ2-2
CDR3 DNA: TGTGCCAGCAGCGTAGGGGCAGGGGGCACGAACACCGGGGAGCTGTTTTTT
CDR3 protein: CASSVGAGGTNTGELFF

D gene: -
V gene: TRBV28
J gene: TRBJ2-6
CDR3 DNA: TGTGCCAGTAAACAGGGAAGCACTGGGGCCAACGTCCTGACTTTC
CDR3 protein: CASKQGSTGANVLTF

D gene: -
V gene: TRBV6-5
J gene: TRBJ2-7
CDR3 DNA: TGTGCCAGCGCCAGGGGAGGGAGTATGTACGAGCAGTACTTC
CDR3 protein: CASARGGSMYEQYF

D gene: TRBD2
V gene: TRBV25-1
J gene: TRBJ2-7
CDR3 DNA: TGTGCCAGCAGTGACGGACTAGCTGACGAGCAGTACTTC
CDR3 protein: CASSDGLADEQYF

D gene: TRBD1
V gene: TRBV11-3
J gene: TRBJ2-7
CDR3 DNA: TGTGCCAGCAGCTTAGGACCGGGACAGGCATACTACGAGCAGTACTTC
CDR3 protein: CASSLGPGQAYYEQYF

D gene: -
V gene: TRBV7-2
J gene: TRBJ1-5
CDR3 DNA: TGTGCCAGCAGCTTGAGTAACCGTAATAGCAATCAGCCCCAGCATTTT
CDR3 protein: CASSLSNRNSNQPQHF

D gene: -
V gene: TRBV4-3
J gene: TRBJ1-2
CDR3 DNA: TGCGCCAGCAGGCCAGCTGGGGTCCGGGGAGGTGGCTACACCTTC
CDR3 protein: CASRPAGVRGGGYTF

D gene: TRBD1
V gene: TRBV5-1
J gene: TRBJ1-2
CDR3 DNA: TGCGCCAGCAGCGCGACAGGGGAGGATGGCTACACCTTC
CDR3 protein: CASSATGEDGYTF

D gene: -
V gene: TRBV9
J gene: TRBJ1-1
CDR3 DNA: TGTGCCAGCAGCGTAGCGGGCACTGAAGCTTTCTTT
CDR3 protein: CASSVAGTEAFF

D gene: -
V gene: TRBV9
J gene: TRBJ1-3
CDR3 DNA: TGTGCCAGCAGCGTAGAAGGGGCAGGGGGAAACACCATATATTTT
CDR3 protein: CASSVEGAGGNTIYF

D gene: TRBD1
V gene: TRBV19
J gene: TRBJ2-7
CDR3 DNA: TGTGCCAGTAGTGAACCGGGACAGGGGGCCGGCTACGAGCAGTACTTC
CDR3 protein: CASSEPGQGAGYEQYF

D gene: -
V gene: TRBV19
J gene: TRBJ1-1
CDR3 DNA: TGTGCCAGTAGTATAGATCCAAGAGTGAACACTGAAGCTTTCTTT
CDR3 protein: CASSIDPRVNTEAFF

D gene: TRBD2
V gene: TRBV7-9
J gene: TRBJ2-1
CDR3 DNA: TGTGCCAGCCCCCCAGCGGGGACGGGCTCCTACAATGAGCAGTTCTTC
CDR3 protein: CASPPAGTGSYNEQFF

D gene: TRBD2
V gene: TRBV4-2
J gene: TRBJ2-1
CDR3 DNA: TGTGCCAGCAGCCAAGTACTAGGCGGGAGCTCCTACAATGAGCAGTTCTTC
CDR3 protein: CASSQVLGGSSYNEQFF

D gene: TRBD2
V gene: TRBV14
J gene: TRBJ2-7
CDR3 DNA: TGTGCCAGCAGCCAAGCCTCGACTAGCGGCGTGGGAAGCGAGCAGTACTTC
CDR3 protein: CASSQASTSGVGSEQYF

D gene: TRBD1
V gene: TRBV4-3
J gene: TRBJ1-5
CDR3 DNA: TGCGCCAGCAGCCAAAATGACAGGGTAATTCAGCCCCAGCATTTT
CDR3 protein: CASSQNDRVIQPQHF

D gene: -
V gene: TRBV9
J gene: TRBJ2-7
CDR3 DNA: TGTGCCAGCAGCGTAGGAGAGTACTATTGGGGAGGCCACCTCCCTCCCTACGAGCAGTACTTC
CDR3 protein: CASSVGEYYWGGHLPPYEQYF

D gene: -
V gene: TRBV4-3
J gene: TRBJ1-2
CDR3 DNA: TGCGCCAGCAGCCAAGATGTGGTGGCAGCTAACTATGGCTACACCTTC
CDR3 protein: CASSQDVVAANYGYTF

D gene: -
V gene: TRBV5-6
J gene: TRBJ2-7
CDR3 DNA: TGTGCCAGCACTTTCAGGGCGCCCTACGAGCAGTACTTC
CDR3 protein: CASTFRAPYEQYF

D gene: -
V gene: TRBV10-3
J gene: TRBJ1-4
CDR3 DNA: TGTGCCATCAGTGAGTCGAGGGAGGAGGATGAAAAACTGTTTTTT
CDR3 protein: CAISESREEDEKLFF

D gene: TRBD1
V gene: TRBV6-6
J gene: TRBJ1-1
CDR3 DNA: TGTGCCAGCAGTTACTCGAAAGGGGGCCGCACTGAAGCTTTCTTT
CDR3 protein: CASSYSKGGRTEAFF

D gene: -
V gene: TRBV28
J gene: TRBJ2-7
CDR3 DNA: TGTGCCAGCCTACCGGCAGAGGGGGCCTACGAGCAGTACTTC
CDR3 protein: CASLPAEGAYEQYF

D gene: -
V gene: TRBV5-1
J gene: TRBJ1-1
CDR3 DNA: TGCGCCAGCAGCTTGAGCTGGTTT
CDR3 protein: CASSLSWF

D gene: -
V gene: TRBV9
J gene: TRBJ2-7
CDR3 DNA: TGTGCCAGCAGCGTAGCAGCCCCCGCGGGTGGGGAGAAATCCGAGCAGTACTTC
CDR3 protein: CASSVAAPAGGEKSEQYF

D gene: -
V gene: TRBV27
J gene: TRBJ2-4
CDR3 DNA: TGTGCCAGCAGTTTATATGGGGGGGCCTGGAACATTCAGTACTTC
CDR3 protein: CASSLYGGAWNIQYF

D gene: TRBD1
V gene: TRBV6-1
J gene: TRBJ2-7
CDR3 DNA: TGTGCCAGCAGTGAGGGGACAGGGTATGGGGAGCAGTACTTC
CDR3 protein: CASSEGTGYGEQYF

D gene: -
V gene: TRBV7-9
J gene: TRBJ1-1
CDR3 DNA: TGTGCCAGCAGCCCCCTTCACACTGAAGCTTTCTTT
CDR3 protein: CASSPLHTEAFF

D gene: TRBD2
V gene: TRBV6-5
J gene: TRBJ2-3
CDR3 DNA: TGTGCCAGCAGCCTTAGCGGGGACACGCAGTATTTT
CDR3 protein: CASSLSGDTQYF

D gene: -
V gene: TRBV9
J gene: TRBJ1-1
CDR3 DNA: TGTGCCAGCAGCGTAGTAAGCAGGATGACTGAAGCTTTCTTT
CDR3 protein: CASSVVSRMTEAFF

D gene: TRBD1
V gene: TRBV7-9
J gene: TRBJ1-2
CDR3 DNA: TGTGCCAGCAGCTTTGGGGGGACAGGCTCAGCTAACTATGGCTACACCTTC
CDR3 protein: CASSFGGTGSANYGYTF

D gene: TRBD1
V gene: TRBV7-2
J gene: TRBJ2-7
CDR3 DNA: TGTGCCAGCAGGCCGAACCGGGACAGCCGCTACGAGCAGTACTTC
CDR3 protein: CASRPNRDSRYEQYF

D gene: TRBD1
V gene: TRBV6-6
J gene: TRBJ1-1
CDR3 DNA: TGTGCCAGCAGTGACCCCGGACAGGGGAGCACTGAAGCTTTCTTT
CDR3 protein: CASSDPGQGSTEAFF